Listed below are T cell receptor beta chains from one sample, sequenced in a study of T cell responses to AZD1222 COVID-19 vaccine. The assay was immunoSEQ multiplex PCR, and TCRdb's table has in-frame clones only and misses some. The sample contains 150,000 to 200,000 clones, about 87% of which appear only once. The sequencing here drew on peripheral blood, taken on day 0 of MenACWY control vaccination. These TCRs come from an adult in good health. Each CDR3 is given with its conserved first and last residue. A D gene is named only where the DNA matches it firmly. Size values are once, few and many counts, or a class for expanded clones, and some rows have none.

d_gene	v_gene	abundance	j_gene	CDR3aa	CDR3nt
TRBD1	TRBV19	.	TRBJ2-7	CASSPTGQGELQYF	TGTGCCAGTAGTCCAACGGGACAGGGGGAACTGCAGTACTTC
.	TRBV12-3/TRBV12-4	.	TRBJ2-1	CASSYGKQFF	TGTGCCAGCAGTTACGGAAAGCAGTTCTTC
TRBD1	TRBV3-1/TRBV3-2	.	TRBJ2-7	CASSHGTGPSYEQYF	TGTGCCAGCAGCCACGGGACAGGTCCATCCTACGAGCAGTACTTC
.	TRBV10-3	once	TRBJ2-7	CAISELSRDEQYF	TGTGCCATCAGTGAACTCTCACGCGACGAGCAGTACTTC
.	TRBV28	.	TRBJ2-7	CASYSRAGSEQYF	TGTGCCAGCTACTCGAGGGCAGGGAGTGAGCAGTACTTC
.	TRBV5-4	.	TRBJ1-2	CASSFLGGYGYTF	TGTGCCAGCAGCTTCCTGGGGGGCTATGGCTACACCTTC
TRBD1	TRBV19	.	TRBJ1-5	CASSSDRGRHSNQPQHF	TGTGCCAGTAGTTCGGACAGGGGCCGACATAGCAATCAGCCCCAGCATTTT
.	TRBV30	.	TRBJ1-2	CAWSDSGFPGYGYTF	TGTGCCTGGAGTGATAGCGGTTTCCCGGGCTATGGCTACACCTTC
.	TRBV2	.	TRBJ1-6	CASRRVNSPLHF	TGTGCCAGCAGGCGGGTAAATTCACCCCTCCACTTT
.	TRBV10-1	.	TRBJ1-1	CASRGDRPLVEAFF	TGCGCCAGCAGAGGAGACAGGCCCCTCGTTGAAGCTTTCTTT
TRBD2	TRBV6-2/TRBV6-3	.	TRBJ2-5	CASSFGTSGGKETQYF	TGTGCCAGCAGTTTTGGGACTAGCGGGGGGAAGGAGACCCAGTACTTC
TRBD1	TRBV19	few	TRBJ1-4	CASSTGTVSNEKLFF	TGTGCCAGTAGTACGGGGACAGTTTCTAATGAAAAACTGTTTTTT
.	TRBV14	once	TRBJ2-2	CASSPDEREGRLGTGELFF	TGTGCCAGCAGCCCCGATGAGAGAGAGGGGAGGCTTGGCACCGGGGAGCTGTTTTTT
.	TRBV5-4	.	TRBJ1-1	CASSPVGGENTEAFF	TGTGCCAGCAGCCCGGTTGGGGGAGAAAACACTGAAGCTTTCTTT
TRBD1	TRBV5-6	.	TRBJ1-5	CASSLGGQGVKRGQPQHF	TGTGCCAGCAGCTTGGGGGGACAGGGGGTAAAACGGGGACAGCCCCAGCATTTT
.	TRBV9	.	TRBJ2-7	CASSTRRVGEQYF	TGTGCCAGCAGCACCCGTAGGGTGGGCGAGCAGTACTTC
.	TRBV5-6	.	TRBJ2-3	CASSLADTQYF	TGTGCCAGCAGCTTAGCAGATACGCAGTATTTT
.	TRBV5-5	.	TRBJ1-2	CASSLERTANYGYTF	TGTGCCAGCAGCTTGGAACGGACAGCTAACTATGGCTACACCTTC
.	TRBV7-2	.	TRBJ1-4	CASSPAATNEKLFF	TGTGCCAGCAGCCCGGCGGCAACTAATGAAAAACTGTTTTTT
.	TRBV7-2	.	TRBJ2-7	CASSLVGGSSYEQYF	TGTGCCAGCAGCTTAGTCGGGGGCTCCTCCTACGAGCAGTACTTC
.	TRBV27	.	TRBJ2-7	CASSFASEQYF	TGTGCCAGCAGTTTCGCATCCGAGCAGTACTTC
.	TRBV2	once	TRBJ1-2	CASSDRGSYGYTF	TGTGCCAGCAGTGACAGGGGATCCTATGGCTACACCTTC
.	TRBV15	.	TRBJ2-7	CAASTTGSGRPREQYF	TGTGCCGCCAGCACCACCGGGAGTGGGCGGCCGCGGGAGCAGTACTTC
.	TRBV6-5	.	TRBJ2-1	CASTADRNNEQFF	TGTGCCAGCACCGCGGACCGAAACAATGAGCAGTTCTTC
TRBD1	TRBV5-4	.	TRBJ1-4	CASSRGQGNEKLFF	TGTGCCAGCAGCCGGGGACAGGGTAACGAAAAACTGTTTTTT
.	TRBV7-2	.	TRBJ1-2	CASSLFDTPGGYTF	TGTGCCAGCAGCTTATTTGACACTCCAGGGGGCTACACCTTC
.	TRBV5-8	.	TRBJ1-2	CASSSGVGYYGYTF	TGTGCCAGCAGCTCAGGAGTAGGGTACTATGGCTACACCTTC
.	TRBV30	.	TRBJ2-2	CAGPGTRQRGNGELFF	TGTGCCGGGCCCGGAACCCGACAAAGGGGGAACGGGGAGCTGTTTTTT
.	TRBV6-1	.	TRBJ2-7	CASSESLAYEQYF	TGTGCCAGCAGTGAATCACTCGCCTACGAGCAGTACTTC
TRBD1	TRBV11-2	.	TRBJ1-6	CASSWTGFGNSPLHF	TGTGCCAGCAGCTGGACAGGGTTTGGGAATTCACCCCTCCACTTT
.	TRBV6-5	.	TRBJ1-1	CASSYTTGAEAFF	TGTGCCAGCAGTTACACTACAGGAGCAGAAGCTTTCTTT
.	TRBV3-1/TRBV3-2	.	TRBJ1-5	CASSLYSNQPQHF	TGTGCCAGCAGCCTCTATAGCAATCAGCCCCAGCATTTT
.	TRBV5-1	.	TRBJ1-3	CASHYGNTIYF	TGCGCCAGCCACTATGGAAACACCATATATTTT
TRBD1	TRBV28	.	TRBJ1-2	CASTYDRVSGYTF	TGTGCCAGCACTTACGACAGGGTATCTGGCTACACCTTC
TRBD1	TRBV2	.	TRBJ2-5	CASKWITGVQETQYF	TGTGCCAGCAAATGGATTACAGGGGTTCAAGAGACCCAGTACTTC
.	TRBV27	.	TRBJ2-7	CASGFYEQYF	TGTGCCAGCGGGTTCTACGAGCAGTACTTC
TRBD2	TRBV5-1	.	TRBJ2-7	CASSLALAETYEQYF	TGCGCCAGCAGCTTGGCACTAGCGGAGACCTACGAGCAGTACTTC
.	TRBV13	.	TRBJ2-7	CASSFGGHEQYF	TGTGCCAGCAGCTTCGGGGGGCACGAGCAGTACTTC
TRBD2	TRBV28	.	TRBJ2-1	CASSFAVGSGSGEQFF	TGTGCCAGCAGCTTCGCGGTTGGTAGCGGGAGTGGTGAGCAGTTCTTC
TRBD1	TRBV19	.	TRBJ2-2	CASLSTGGFTGELFF	TGTGCCAGTTTATCAACAGGGGGCTTCACCGGGGAGCTGTTTTTT
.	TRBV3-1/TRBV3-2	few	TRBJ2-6	CASSYLGGAGANVLTF	TGTGCCAGCAGCTACCTAGGGGGGGCCGGGGCCAACGTCCTGACTTTC
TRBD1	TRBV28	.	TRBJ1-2	CASSPTDRGPEYGYTF	TGTGCCAGCAGTCCAACGGACAGGGGCCCTGAATATGGCTACACCTTC
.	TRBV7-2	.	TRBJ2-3	CASSFVGGGTDTQYF	TGTGCCAGCAGCTTCGTCGGCGGGGGCACAGATACGCAGTATTTT
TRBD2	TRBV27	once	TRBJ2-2	CASSLRGAGADTGELFF	TGTGCCAGCAGTTTACGGGGAGCGGGGGCCGACACCGGGGAGCTGTTTTTT
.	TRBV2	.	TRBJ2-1	CASSDPYNEQFF	TGTGCCAGCAGTGACCCGTACAATGAGCAGTTCTTC